A single sample is the source of the 9 T cell receptor beta chains below, sequenced in a study of neurological immune-mediated disorders. MiXCR was run by TCRdb on the 5' RACE reads, yielding one entry per CDR3 protein. The data show 15,000 or so distinct CDR3 sequences, with roughly 22% seen just once and 20% to 25% held by the top ten. The source material was PBMCs. These receptors came from a man aged 45-65 years in good health.

The V and J genes are TRBV7-2 and TRBJ2-1, with 7 bases matching TRBD2. The CDR3 has 21 residues. Germline CDR1 SGHTA, CDR2 FQGNSA. V was clipped by 6 bases and J by 0 bases; unmatched bases: 23. The CDR3 sequence: CASSTPPSGRRHLSSYNEQFF. DNA of the CDR3: TGTGCCAGCAGTACGCCACCTAGCGGCCGGCGACACCTAAGCTCCTACAATGAGCAGTTCTTC. Variable domain in full (rest from reference TRBV7-2 and TRBJ2-1): GAGVSQSPSNKVTEKGKDVELRCDPISGHTALYWYRQSLGQGLEFLIYFQGNSAPDKSGLPSDRFSAERTGGSVSTLTIQRTQQEDSAVYLCASSTPPSGRRHLSSYNEQFFGPGTRLTVL.

This clonotype has a count of ten or more. V gene TRBV11-2 combines with J gene TRBJ2-3, with TRBD2 matching 12 bases. The CDR3 loop spans 13 amino acids. The V gene's germline CDR1 is SGHAT and CDR2 FQNNGV. V dropped 8 bases and J dropped 5; count of bases not matched to a gene: 2. CDR3 loop: CASLTSGRDTQYF. CDR3 DNA: TGTGCCAGCCTGACTAGCGGGAGAGATACGCAGTATTTT. The variable domain in full, with the rest retrieved from reference TRBV11-2 and TRBJ2-3, is EAGVAQSPRYKIIEKRQSVAFWCNPISGHATLYWYQQILGQGPKLLIQFQNNGVVDDSQLPKDRFSAERLKGVDSTLKIQPAKLEDSAVYLCASLTSGRDTQYFGPGTRLTVL.

This clonotype was observed at least ten times. The V gene is TRBV20-1, the J gene TRBJ2-1, with 8 bases matching TRBD2. CDR1 DFQATT and CDR2 SNEGSKA come from the germline V gene (reference sequence). The CDR3 covers 14 residues. Germline trimming cut 5 bases from V and 5 bases from J; bases unmatched to any gene: 8. Here the CDR3 reads CSAARTSRHNEQFF. CDR3 DNA sequence: TGCAGTGCTGCCCGGACTAGCCGTCACAATGAGCAGTTCTTC.

This clonotype is medium-sized by share. The V gene is TRBV5-1, the J gene TRBJ2-2; D remains ambiguous. Trimming pared 1 base from V and 1 base from J, leaving 8 bases between. This CDR3 is 15 amino acids long. Germline values: CDR1 SGHRS, CDR2 YFSETQ. For the CDR3, the DNA is TGCGCCAGCAGCTTGTCACATATGAACACCGGGGAGCTGTTTTTT. Its protein is CASSLSHMNTGELFF.

This clonotype was seen repeatedly, ten times or more. V gene TRBV20-1 combines with J gene TRBJ2-1, with TRBD2 identical over 11 bases. The CDR3 consists of 18 residues. The V gene's germline CDR1 is DFQATT and CDR2 SNEGSKA (reference sequence). V dropped 3 bases and J dropped 7; count of bases not matched to a gene: 17. The DNA for the CDR3 is TGCAGTGCTAGTGGTGTCGAACGACTAGCGGGAAGTCCAAATGAGCAGTTCTTC. Translation: CSASGVERLAGSPNEQFF.

Sample share makes this clonotype medium-sized. This rearrangement joins TRBV14 to TRBJ2-7; 7 bases are a match to TRBD1. From germline, CDR1 is SGHDN and CDR2 FVKESK. The CDR3 runs 14 residues. V shed 0 bases and J 8 bases; nucleotides not matched to a gene: 7. CDR3 bases: TGTGCCAGCAGCCAAGATATGGGACAGTGGAAGCAGTACTTC. This sequence encodes CASSQDMGQWKQYF.

This clonotype is deemed medium-sized (0.01 to 0.1%). The chain links TRBV9 to TRBJ2-7, with a possible D match to TRBD2 (6 bases). Germline V gene sequence: CDR1 SGDLS, CDR2 YYNGEE. Trimming shortened V by 3 bases and J by 4 bases, and 17 bases separated the two germline ends. The CDR3 has 15 residues. CDR3 amino acids: CASSASASGSYEQYF. CDR3 DNA: TGTGCCAGCAGCGCATCCGCAAGCGGGTCATACGAGCAGTACTTC.

This clonotype was counted ten times or more. V gene TRBV28 combines with J gene TRBJ1-3; D remains unclear. CDR3 length equals 12 residues. The V gene's germline CDR1 is MDHEN and CDR2 SYDVKM. V lost 2 bases, J lost 3 bases, and 2 bases lay in between. CDR3 sequence: CASSLDGNTIYF. The CDR3 DNA is TGTGCCAGCAGTTTAGATGGAAACACCATATATTTT.

The V and J genes are TRBV20-1 and TRBJ2-7; the D gene is possibly TRBD2 (6 bases). The CDR3 covers 12 residues. Germline V lookup: CDR1 DFQATT, CDR2 SNEGSKA (reference sequence). V dropped 3 bases and J dropped 5 bases, with 11 bases sitting between them. The CDR3 region has the DNA TGCAGTGCTAGCGGAGGGTTGGACGAGCAGTACTTC. Protein product: CSASGGLDEQYF.